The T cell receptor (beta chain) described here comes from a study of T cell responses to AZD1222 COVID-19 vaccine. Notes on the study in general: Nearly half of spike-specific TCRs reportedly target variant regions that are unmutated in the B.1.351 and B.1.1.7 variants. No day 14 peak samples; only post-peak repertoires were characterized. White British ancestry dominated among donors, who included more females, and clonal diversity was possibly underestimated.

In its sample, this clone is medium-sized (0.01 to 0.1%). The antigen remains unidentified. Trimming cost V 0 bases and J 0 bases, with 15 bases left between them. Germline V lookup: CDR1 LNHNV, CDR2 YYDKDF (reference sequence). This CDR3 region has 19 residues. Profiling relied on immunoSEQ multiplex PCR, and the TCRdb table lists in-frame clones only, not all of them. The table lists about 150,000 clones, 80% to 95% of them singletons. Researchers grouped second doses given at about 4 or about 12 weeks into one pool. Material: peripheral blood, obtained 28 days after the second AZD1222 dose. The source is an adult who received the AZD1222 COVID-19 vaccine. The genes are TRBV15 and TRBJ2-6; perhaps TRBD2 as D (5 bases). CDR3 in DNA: TGTGCCACCAGCAGAGATGGGAGCTCCTTCGACTCTGGGGCCAACGTCCTGACTTTC. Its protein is CATSRDGSSFDSGANVLTF.